Presented here are 2 T cell receptor beta chains from one specimen sequenced in a study of T cell responses to AZD1222 COVID-19 vaccine. Libraries were prepared by immunoSEQ multiplex PCR; TCRdb keeps only in-frame clonotypes and omits some of them. The profile shows about 200,000 clones, approximately 86% of them singletons. The sequencing here drew on peripheral blood, taken on day 0 of AZD1222 vaccination. The receptors originated from an adult in good health.

V gene TRBV6-1 combines with J gene TRBJ2-1, with D perhaps given as TRBD1 or TRBD2 (5 bases each). Germline-derived CDR1 and CDR2 are MNHNS and SASEGT. V was trimmed by 2 bases and J by 7 bases, leaving 15 bases between them. The CDR3 runs to 15 residues. CDR3 nucleotides: TGTGCCAGCAGTGAACTTGAGGGGTCGGGGAATGAGCAGTTCTTC. Translating it yields CASSELEGSGNEQFF.

This chain links TRBV5-8 with TRBJ1-2; D is uncertain. Germline V gene lookup returns CDR1 SGHTS and CDR2 YDEGEE. Trimming removed 5 bases at V and 4 bases at J, with 12 bases between. The CDR3 is made up of 13 amino acids. The CDR3 spells CASSLSPSYGYTF. The DNA for the CDR3 is TGTGCCAGCAGTTTGAGTCCTTCCTATGGCTACACCTTC.